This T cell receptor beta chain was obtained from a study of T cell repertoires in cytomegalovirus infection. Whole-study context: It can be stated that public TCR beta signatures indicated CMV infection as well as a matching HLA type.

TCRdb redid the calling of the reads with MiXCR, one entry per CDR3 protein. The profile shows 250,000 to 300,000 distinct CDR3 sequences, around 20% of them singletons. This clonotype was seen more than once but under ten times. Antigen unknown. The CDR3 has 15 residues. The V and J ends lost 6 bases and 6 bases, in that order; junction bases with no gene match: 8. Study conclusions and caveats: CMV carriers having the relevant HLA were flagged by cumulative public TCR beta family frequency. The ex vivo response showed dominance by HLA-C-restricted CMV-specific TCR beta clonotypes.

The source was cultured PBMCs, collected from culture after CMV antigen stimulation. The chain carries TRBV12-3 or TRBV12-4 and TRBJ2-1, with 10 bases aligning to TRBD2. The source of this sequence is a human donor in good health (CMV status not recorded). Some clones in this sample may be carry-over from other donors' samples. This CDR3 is CASSPWSGRGNEQFF. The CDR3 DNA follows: TGTGCCAGCAGCCCATGGAGCGGGAGGGGCAATGAGCAGTTCTTC.